What follows are 15 T cell receptor beta chains derived from one specimen sequenced in a study of shared clonotypes between healthy human individuals. Terminally differentiated effector memory CD45RA+ cells were left out of the naive CD8 fraction, which was CD45RO-negative and positively selected for CCR7. Method: immunoSEQ multiplex PCR; TCRdb's copy keeps in-frame clones and lacks some. The sample holds 2 million to 2.5 million clones, about 93% seen once. The specimen sequenced was naive CD8+ T cells from PBMCs. These TCRs come from a man between 18 and 35 years old in good health. Some clones in this sample may be carry-over from other donors' samples.

This clone was seen a single time. CDR3 nucleotides: TGTGCCAGCTCACCAGGTGGTGGGAGACACTACAATGAGCAGTTCTTC. Translated, it gives CASSPGGGRHYNEQFF. The rearrangement joins TRBV18 to TRBJ2-1, with D possibly matching TRBD2 (5 bases). The CDR3 contains 16 residues. V was cut by 2 bases and J by 3 bases, with 14 bases left in between. CDR1 and CDR2 (germline): KGHSH, LQKENI. The complete variable domain, with remaining parts taken from reference TRBV18 and TRBJ2-1, reads NAGVMQNPRHLVRRRGQEARLRCSPMKGHSHVYWYRQLPEEGLKFMVYLQKENIIDESGMPKERFSAEFPKEGPSILRIQQVVRGDSAAYFCASSPGGGRHYNEQFFGPGTRLTVL.

The chain employs TRBV2 and TRBJ2-7; TRBD1 might be the D (6 bases). The CDR3 is 17 amino acids. The V end lost 2 bases, the J end lost 3 bases, and 20 bases lay between the germline ends. The germline V gene encodes CDR1 SNHLY and CDR2 FYNNEI. CDR3: CASSELSKGVHDYEQYF. The CDR3 region has the DNA TGTGCCAGCAGTGAATTGAGTAAGGGGGTCCATGACTACGAGCAGTACTTC.

The chain combines TRBV6-1 with TRBJ2-1; D not certain. The V and J ends lost 4 bases and 3 bases respectively, with 7 bases between them. The CDR3 contains 13 residues. Germline V lookup: CDR1 MNHNS, CDR2 SASEGT. The CDR3 here is CASSGGYYNEQFF. In DNA form, the CDR3 reads TGTGCCAGCAGTGGCGGCTACTACAATGAGCAGTTCTTC.

The chain couples TRBV19 to TRBJ1-5; 9 nucleotides align to TRBD1. V lost 8 bases and J lost 1; bases outside the gene matches: 6. In germline, CDR1 is LNHDA, CDR2 SQIVND (reference sequence). The CDR3 extends over 15 amino acids. The CDR3 nucleotides read TGTGCCAGTCTCGGGGGACAGGGCAGCAATCAGCCCCAGCATTTT. Amino acid sequence: CASLGGQGSNQPQHF.

The chain carries TRBV19 and TRBJ2-1, with 8 bases matching TRBD1. Unmatched junction bases numbered 4, after V lost 6 bases and J lost 9 bases. The CDR3 is 12 amino acids. Germline lookup yields CDR1 LNHDA and CDR2 SQIVND (reference sequence). The CDR3 loop is CASRTGAREQFF. The CDR3 coding sequence is TGTGCCAGTAGGACAGGGGCCCGTGAGCAGTTCTTC.

Concerning this clone itself: Other DNA sequences in the sample encode the same CDR3. The chain uses TRBV28 and TRBJ2-7, with TRBD1 matching over 8 bases. The length of the CDR3 is 14 residues. Germline-derived CDR1 and CDR2 are MDHEN and SYDVKM. J lost 2 bases, V lost 3 bases, and 3 bases had no gene match. CDR3 residues: CASSFGTGTYEQYF. The CDR3 DNA is TGTGCCAGCAGTTTTGGGACAGGAACCTACGAGCAGTACTTC.

Details on this clone: The identical CDR3 is also encoded by other nucleotide sequences in the sample. V gene TRBV11-2 combines with J gene TRBJ2-7, with D hard to call. The germline V gene encodes CDR1 SGHAT and CDR2 FQNNGV. Trimming pared 0 bases from V and 3 bases from J, leaving 6 bases between. This CDR3 region has 13 residues. The CDR3 sequence is CASSLERDYEQYF. The DNA of the CDR3 is TGTGCCAGCAGCTTAGAAAGGGACTACGAGCAGTACTTC.

The rearrangement links TRBV18 to TRBJ2-5; D is ambiguous. The CDR3 contains 16 residues. Germline V gene sequence: CDR1 KGHSH, CDR2 LQKENI. The V gene lost 1 base and the J gene lost 5 bases, with 17 bases spanning the gap. CDR3 bases: TGTGCCAGCTCACCACTGGACGTCCTCGTCGGGGAGACCCAGTACTTC. Translated: CASSPLDVLVGETQYF.

The chain carries TRBV7-6 and TRBJ2-1; the match to TRBD2 covers 8 bases. Germline trimming cut 2 bases from V and 4 bases from J; bases unmatched to any gene: 4. CDR3 length: 15 residues. CDR1 is SGHVS and CDR2 is FNYEAQ in the germline V gene. Written as DNA, the CDR3 is TGTGCCAGCAGCTTATGGGCTAGCGGGTACAATGAGCAGTTCTTC. Amino acids: CASSLWASGYNEQFF.

V gene TRBV6-6 combines with J gene TRBJ2-7; 7 bases fit TRBD1. With 5 bases clipped from V and 3 bases from J, the junction kept 10 bases outside the gene matches. Germline V lookup: CDR1 MNHNY, CDR2 SVGAGI (reference sequence). CDR3 length equals 15 residues. This CDR3 reads CASSASAGTDYEQYF. Here the CDR3 DNA reads TGTGCCAGCAGTGCCAGCGCCGGGACAGACTACGAGCAGTACTTC.

The chain joins TRBV5-5 to TRBJ1-2; D is possibly TRBD1 (5 bases). Trimming stripped 2 bases from V and 0 bases from J, with 5 bases between. This CDR3 comprises 13 residues. Germline V gene lookup returns CDR1 SGHKS and CDR2 YYEKEE (reference sequence). The CDR3 here is CASSLQANYGYTF. In DNA, the CDR3 is TGTGCCAGCAGCTTACAGGCTAACTATGGCTACACCTTC.

V and J are TRBV2 and TRBJ2-7, with 7 bases aligning to TRBD1. V dropped 3 bases and J dropped 2; count of bases not matched to a gene: 10. CDR3 length: 16 amino acids. Germline assignment: CDR1 SNHLY and CDR2 FYNNEI. Here the CDR3 reads CASSEAGQAPTYEQYF. DNA of the CDR3: TGTGCCAGCAGTGAGGCAGGACAGGCCCCCACCTACGAGCAGTACTTC.

Notes on this clone: Other DNA sequences of this sample code for an identical CDR3. This chain joins TRBV28 and TRBJ1-5, with D maybe TRBD1 (5 bases). Germline CDR1 MDHEN, CDR2 SYDVKM. The CDR3 totals 14 residues. Trimming took 3 bases from V and 7 from J, leaving 13 bases between them. The CDR3 coding sequence is TGTGCCAGCAGTTTTCCAGGGACTAACCAGCCCCAGCATTTT. Its protein is CASSFPGTNQPQHF. The full variable domain, its missing parts supplied by reference TRBV28 and TRBJ1-5, is DVKVTQSSRYLVKRTGEKVFLECVQDMDHENMFWYRQDPGLGLRLIYFSYDVKMKEKGDIPEGYSVSREKKERFSLILESASTNQTSMYLCASSFPGTNQPQHFGDGTRLSIL.

V usage is TRBV9 and J usage is TRBJ2-3; the D gene is possibly TRBD1 (6 bases). V dropped 3 bases and J dropped 5 bases, with 10 bases sitting between them. The CDR3 has 13 residues. Germline lookup yields CDR1 SGDLS and CDR2 YYNGEE. CDR3 residues: CASSGNREDTQYF. The CDR3, as DNA: TGTGCCAGCAGCGGCAACAGGGAAGATACGCAGTATTTT.

Worth noting for this clone: Other DNA variants within this sample encode the same CDR3. V usage is TRBV7-9 and J usage is TRBJ2-5; D perhaps matches TRBD1 (7 bases). CDR1 is SEHNR, CDR2 FQNEAQ, per germline (reference sequence). The germline V and J ends were trimmed by 1 base and 5 bases, with 11 bases remaining between them. The CDR3 consists of 14 residues. The CDR3 DNA reads as TGTGCCAGCAGCTTAGGTCCAGGGGGGGAGACCCAGTACTTC. This translates into CASSLGPGGETQYF.